These 26 T cell receptor beta chains were sequenced from one sample in a study of control samples from healthy donors and cancer patients. Sequencing was performed with immunoSEQ multiplex PCR; in TCRdb, only in-frame clones are kept and a portion is missing. The sample lists roughly 76,000 clones; roughly 94% were seen once. Sample: blood. The receptors were sampled from a woman between 40 and 55 years old in good health.

This chain connects TRBV12-3 or TRBV12-4 to TRBJ1-1; D not certain. With 6 bases removed from V and 0 bases from J, the gap between germline ends came to 8 bases. The CDR3 runs to 13 residues. The CDR3, as DNA: TGTGCCAGCAGCCTCCGTATGAACACTGAAGCTTTCTTT. Its protein product is CASSLRMNTEAFF.

The rearrangement uses TRBV19 and TRBJ2-3; a weak D match, TRBD2 (5 bases). Trimming took off 4 bases at V and 4 bases at J, with 18 bases between the two ends. CDR3 length: 16 residues. The V gene's germline CDR1 is LNHDA and CDR2 SQIVND (reference sequence). Here the CDR3 DNA reads TGTGCCAGTAGTAGCGGACTGTCCGATTATCCAGATACGCAGTATTTT. It specifies CASSSGLSDYPDTQYF.

The chain combines TRBV12-3 or TRBV12-4 with TRBJ1-3; D remains ambiguous. The V gene lost 5 bases and the J gene lost 1 base, with 3 bases spanning the gap. The CDR3 totals 12 residues. For the CDR3, the DNA is TGTGCCAGCAGTGTGTCTGGAAACACCATATATTTT. This encodes CASSVSGNTIYF.

The genes are TRBV10-3 and TRBJ2-6; D might be TRBD2 (5 bases). CDR1 and CDR2 from the germline V gene are ENHRY and SYGVKD. Between the trimmed V and J ends, which lost 6 bases and 0 bases, there was a span of 12 bases. CDR3 size: 16 residues. The CDR3: CAIRKDGISGANVLTF. The CDR3 region has the DNA TGTGCCATCAGGAAGGACGGGATCTCTGGGGCCAACGTCCTGACTTTC.

The CDR3: CASSEILANYGYTF. The CDR3 nucleotides are TGTGCCAGCTCTGAAATTTTAGCTAACTATGGCTACACCTTC. The V gene is TRBV6-5, the J gene TRBJ1-2; D gene ambiguous. The CDR3 totals 14 residues. V was pared by 8 bases and J by 0 bases, with 13 bases between. Germline V CDR1 and CDR2: MNHEY, SVGAGI.

The genes are TRBV27 and TRBJ2-2; D possibly corresponds to TRBD2 (5 bases). The CDR3 consists of 16 residues. The germline V and J ends were trimmed by 3 bases and 6 bases, with 17 bases remaining between them. Germline CDR1 MNHEY, CDR2 SMNVEV (reference sequence). CDR3 sequence: CASSLSATNLAGELFF. The CDR3 DNA sequence: TGTGCCAGCAGTTTGAGTGCGACTAATTTAGCCGGGGAGCTGTTTTTT.

The V call is TRBV6-5, the J call TRBJ1-5; D remains ambiguous. V lost 0 bases and J lost 5, with 14 bases in between. Germline lookup yields CDR1 MNHEY and CDR2 SVGAGI. The CDR3 totals 16 residues. DNA for the CDR3: TGTGCCAGCAGTTACTCTTTACCCACAAGCGATCAGCCCCAGCATTTT. Its protein product is CASSYSLPTSDQPQHF.

The chain employs TRBV27 and TRBJ2-7; D is uncertain. CDR1 is MNHEY and CDR2 is SMNVEV in the germline V gene (reference sequence). This CDR3 contains 15 residues. The V end was cut by 3 bases, the J end by 4 bases, with 16 bases between. CDR3 sequence (DNA): TGTGCCAGCAGTTTCCCTGGCGTAGCCCTTTACGAGCAGTACTTC. Translation: CASSFPGVALYEQYF.

The chain links TRBV2 to TRBJ1-1, with D unclear. Germline V gene sequence: CDR1 SNHLY, CDR2 FYNNEI. CDR3 length: 13 amino acids. The V and J ends lost 6 bases and 1 base respectively, with 9 bases between them. CDR3 loop: CASREIGNTEAFF. The CDR3 DNA is TGTGCCAGCAGGGAGATCGGGAACACTGAAGCTTTCTTT.

The rearrangement uses TRBV6-2 or TRBV6-3 and TRBJ2-7; the D gene could be TRBD1 or TRBD2 (5 bases each). With 2 bases removed from V and 0 bases from J, the gap between germline ends came to 8 bases. The V gene's germline CDR1 is MNHEY and CDR2 SVGEGT. The CDR3 consists of 14 residues. The CDR3 DNA reads as TGTGCCAGCAGTTACCGGGGACCCTCCTACGAGCAGTACTTC. It encodes CASSYRGPSYEQYF.

This chain joins TRBV7-9 and TRBJ2-7, with D hard to call. This CDR3 region has 13 residues. V was cut by 5 bases and J by 3 bases, with 11 bases left in between. CDR1 is SEHNR and CDR2 is FQNEAQ in the germline V gene (reference sequence). The CDR3 loop is CASSPVADYEQYF. The CDR3 bases are TGTGCCAGCAGCCCTGTGGCGGACTACGAGCAGTACTTC.

The J gene is TRBJ1-6, the V gene TRBV6-5; D unclear. V was shortened by 2 bases and J by 8 bases, with 10 bases between the two germline ends. Germline-derived CDR1 and CDR2 are MNHEY and SVGAGI. The CDR3 length is 14 residues. The CDR3 spells CASSYEVRYSPLHF. The CDR3 DNA reads TGTGCCAGCAGTTACGAGGTCAGGTATTCACCCCTCCACTTT.

This chain connects TRBV2 to TRBJ1-5; D remains ambiguous. The CDR3 covers 14 residues. V was pared by 6 bases and J by 0 bases, with 9 bases between. Germline values: CDR1 SNHLY, CDR2 FYNNEI. The CDR3 spells CASRGSYSNQPQHF. The CDR3 DNA reads TGTGCCAGCAGGGGGTCCTATAGCAATCAGCCCCAGCATTTT.

The V and J genes are TRBV6-5 and TRBJ1-2, with D hard to call. The CDR3 contains 11 residues. V was shortened by 2 bases and J by 8 bases, with 6 bases between the two germline ends. Germline CDR1 MNHEY, CDR2 SVGAGI. CDR3: CASSYGRGYTF. As DNA, the CDR3 is TGTGCCAGCAGTTACGGGCGGGGCTACACCTTC.

Of note for this clone: The germline gene is not matched at one end of the junction; a read error may be the cause. This sample also contains other DNA sequences that code for the same CDR3. The chain uses TRBV2 and TRBJ1-5; 8 bases are shared with TRBD1. CDR1 is SNHLY, CDR2 FYNNEI, per germline. The CDR3 loop spans 14 amino acids. The CDR3 region is CASKTGDQLQPQHF. The CDR3 DNA sequence: TGCGCCAGCAAGACAGGGGATCAGCTTCAGCCCCAGCATTTT.

The chain carries TRBV27 and TRBJ2-2; 8 nucleotides agree with TRBD2. Germline V lookup: CDR1 MNHEY, CDR2 SMNVEV (reference sequence). The V gene end was trimmed by 3 bases and the J gene end by 6 bases; junction bases not matched to a gene: 12. This CDR3 comprises 17 residues. CDR3 DNA sequence: TGTGCCAGCAGTTTTATTTCGGGGGGGCGGGAGGCCGGGGAGCTGTTTTTT. Encoded protein: CASSFISGGREAGELFF.

The rearrangement links TRBV7-8 to TRBJ2-7, with D unclear. Trimming pared 6 bases from V and 4 bases from J, leaving 16 bases between. Per the germline V gene, CDR1 is SGHVS and CDR2 is FQNEAQ. The CDR3 is 14 amino acids. This chain's CDR3 is CASRPASSDYEQYF. CDR3 nucleotides: TGTGCCAGCAGGCCCGCCTCTTCTGATTACGAGCAGTACTTC.

The chain combines TRBV5-4 with TRBJ2-7; 9 positions match TRBD1. CDR3 length: 14 residues. Per the germline V gene, CDR1 is SGHNT and CDR2 is YYREEE (reference sequence). The trim removed 0 bases at V and 10 bases at J, leaving 8 bases unmatched. The CDR3 sequence is CASSLGGQGTPQYF. For the CDR3, the DNA is TGTGCCAGCAGCTTGGGCGGACAGGGGACTCCTCAGTACTTC.

This CDR3 is CASSPPSSGSGGEQFF. DNA for the CDR3: TGTGCCAGCTCACCACCGTCTAGCGGGAGCGGAGGTGAGCAGTTCTTC. The chain carries TRBV18 and TRBJ2-1; 10 nucleotides match TRBD2. V was clipped by 0 bases and J by 9 bases; unmatched bases: 8. This CDR3 comprises 16 residues. The V gene's germline CDR1 is KGHSH and CDR2 LQKENI.

This chain connects TRBV18 to TRBJ1-3; the D is unclear. Trimming left V 2 bases short and J 9 bases short, with 20 bases between. Germline lookup yields CDR1 KGHSH and CDR2 LQKENI. The CDR3 is made up of 16 amino acids. CDR3 sequence: CASSPTGPPIRSTIYF. The CDR3 nucleotides are TGTGCCAGCTCACCAACCGGGCCCCCGATCCGGTCCACCATATATTTT. Full variable domain (rest looked up from reference TRBV18 and TRBJ1-3): NAGVMQNPRHLVRRRGQEARLRCSPMKGHSHVYWYRQLPEEGLKFMVYLQKENIIDESGMPKERFSAEFPKEGPSILRIQQVVRGDSAAYFCASSPTGPPIRSTIYFGEGSWLTVV.

V gene TRBV6-2 or TRBV6-3 combines with J gene TRBJ2-7, with a weak D call TRBD2 (6 bases). This CDR3 has 16 amino acids. Germline CDR1 reads MNHEY; CDR2 reads SVGEGT. Trimming shortened V by 2 bases and J by 2 bases, and 16 bases separated the two germline ends. CDR3 region: CASSYTISGVTYEQYF. The CDR3 DNA is TGTGCCAGCAGTTACACCATTAGCGGAGTCACCTACGAGCAGTACTTC.

This sequence joins TRBV20-1 and TRBJ2-7; perhaps TRBD1 as D (6 bases). CDR3 size: 14 residues. Looked up from germline, CDR1 is DFQATT and CDR2 is SNEGSKA (reference sequence). Trimming took off 3 bases at V and 7 bases at J, with 19 bases between the two ends. The CDR3 spells CSASGPGTSREQYF. CDR3 in DNA: TGCAGTGCTAGTGGGCCCGGGACATCCCGGGAGCAGTACTTC.

V is TRBV14 and J is TRBJ2-1, with D possibly being TRBD2 (5 bases). Germline CDR1 and CDR2: SGHDN and FVKESK. This CDR3 has 14 amino acids. With 1 base removed from V and 7 bases from J, the gap between germline ends came to 11 bases. The CDR3 loop reads CASSQVPGWNEQFF. The CDR3 DNA reads as TGTGCCAGCAGCCAAGTTCCGGGGTGGAATGAGCAGTTCTTC.

The CDR3 DNA follows: TGTGCCAGCAGCTTAATGGGGGATCAAGAGACCCAGTACTTC. This sequence encodes CASSLMGDQETQYF. The chain is built from TRBV7-9 and TRBJ2-5; D possibly matches TRBD1 or TRBD2 (5 bases each). The CDR3 sequence is 14 residues long. The V gene lost 2 bases and the J gene lost 2 bases, with 9 bases spanning the gap. Germline CDR1 and CDR2: SEHNR and FQNEAQ (reference sequence).

This chain joins TRBV4-2 and TRBJ1-4; D possibly corresponds to TRBD1 (6 bases). Germline V gene lookup returns CDR1 LGHNA and CDR2 YNFKEQ. CDR3 length: 21 amino acids. Trimming shortened V by 0 bases and J by 4 bases, and 27 bases separated the two germline ends. Here the CDR3 reads CASSQDVWQGMGGRLNEKLFF. CDR3 nucleotides: TGTGCCAGCAGCCAAGACGTTTGGCAGGGGATGGGTGGAAGGCTTAATGAAAAACTGTTTTTT.

On this clone: Germline is not matched at one junction end, which may reflect a read error. The chain combines TRBV4-2 with TRBJ2-7; 14 bases are shared with TRBD2. There are 16 residues in the CDR3. Germline-derived CDR1 and CDR2 are LGHNA and YNFKEQ. The CDR3 loop is CASSQDAAGLAGEVNF. In DNA, the CDR3 is TGTGCCAGCAGCCAAGATGCGGCGGGACTAGCGGGAGAGGTTAACTTC.